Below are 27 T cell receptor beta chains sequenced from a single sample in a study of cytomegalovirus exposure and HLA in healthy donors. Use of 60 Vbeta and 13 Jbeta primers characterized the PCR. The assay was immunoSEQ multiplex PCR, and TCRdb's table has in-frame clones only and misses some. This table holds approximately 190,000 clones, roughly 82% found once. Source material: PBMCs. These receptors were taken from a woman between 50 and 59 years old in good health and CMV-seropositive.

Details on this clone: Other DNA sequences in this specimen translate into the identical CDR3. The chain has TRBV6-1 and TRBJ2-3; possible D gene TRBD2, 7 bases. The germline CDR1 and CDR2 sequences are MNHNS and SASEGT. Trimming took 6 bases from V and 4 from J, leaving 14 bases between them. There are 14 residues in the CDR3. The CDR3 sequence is CASRRGGAADTQYF. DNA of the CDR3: TGTGCCAGCAGAAGAGGGGGGGCCGCAGATACGCAGTATTTT.

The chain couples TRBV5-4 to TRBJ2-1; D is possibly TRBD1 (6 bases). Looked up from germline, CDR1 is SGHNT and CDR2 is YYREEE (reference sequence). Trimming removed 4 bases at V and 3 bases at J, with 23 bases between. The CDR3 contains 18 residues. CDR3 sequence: CASSPRDNPTGIYNEQFF. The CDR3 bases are TGTGCCAGCAGCCCCCGGGACAATCCGACGGGAATCTACAATGAGCAGTTCTTC. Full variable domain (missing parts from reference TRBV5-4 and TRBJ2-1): ETGVTQSPTHLIKTRGQQVTLRCSSQSGHNTVSWYQQALGQGPQFIFQYYREEENGRGNFPPRFSGLQFPNYSSELNVNALELDDSALYLCASSPRDNPTGIYNEQFFGPGTRLTVL.

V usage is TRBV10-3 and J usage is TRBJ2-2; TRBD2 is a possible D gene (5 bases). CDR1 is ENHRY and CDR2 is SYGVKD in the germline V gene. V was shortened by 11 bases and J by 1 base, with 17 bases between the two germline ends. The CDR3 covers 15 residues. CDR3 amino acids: CASKGGSMNTGELFF. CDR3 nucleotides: TGTGCCTCAAAAGGAGGCTCCATGAACACCGGGGAGCTGTTTTTT.

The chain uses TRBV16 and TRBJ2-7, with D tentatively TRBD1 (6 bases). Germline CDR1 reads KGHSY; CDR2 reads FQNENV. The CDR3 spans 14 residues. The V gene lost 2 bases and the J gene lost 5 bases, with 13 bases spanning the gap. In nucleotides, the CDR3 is TGTGCCAGCAGCCAACGCTGGGGGCTCGACGAGCAGTACTTC. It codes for CASSQRWGLDEQYF.

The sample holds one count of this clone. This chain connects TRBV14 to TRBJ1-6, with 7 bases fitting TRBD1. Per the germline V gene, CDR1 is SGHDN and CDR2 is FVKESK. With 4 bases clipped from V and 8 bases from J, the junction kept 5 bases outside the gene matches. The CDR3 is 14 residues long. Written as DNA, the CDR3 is TGTGCCAGCAGCCTACAGGGGTGGGATTCACCCCTCCACTTT. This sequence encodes CASSLQGWDSPLHF.

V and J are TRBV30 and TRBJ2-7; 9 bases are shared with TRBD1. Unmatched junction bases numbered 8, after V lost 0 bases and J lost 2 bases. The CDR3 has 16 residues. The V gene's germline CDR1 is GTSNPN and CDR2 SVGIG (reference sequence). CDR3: CAWSVRDRTGAYEQYF. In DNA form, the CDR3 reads TGTGCCTGGAGTGTAAGAGACAGGACAGGGGCCTACGAGCAGTACTTC.

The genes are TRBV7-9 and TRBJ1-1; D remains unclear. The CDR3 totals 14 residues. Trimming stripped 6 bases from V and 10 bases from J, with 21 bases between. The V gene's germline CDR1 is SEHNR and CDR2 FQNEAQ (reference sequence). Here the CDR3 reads CASSLDAYISGAFF. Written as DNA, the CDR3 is TGTGCCAGCAGTCTCGACGCGTATATAAGCGGAGCTTTCTTT.

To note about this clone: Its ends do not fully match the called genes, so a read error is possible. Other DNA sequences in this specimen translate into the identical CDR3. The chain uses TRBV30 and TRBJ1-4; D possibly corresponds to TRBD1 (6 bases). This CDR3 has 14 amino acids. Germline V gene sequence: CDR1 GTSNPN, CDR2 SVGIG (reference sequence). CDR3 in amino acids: CAWSQGTTNEKLFF. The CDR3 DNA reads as TGTGCCTGGAGTCAGGGGACAACTAATGAAAAACTGTTCTTT. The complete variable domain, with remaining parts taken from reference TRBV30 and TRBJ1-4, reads SQTIHQWPATLVQPVGSPLSLECTVEGTSNPNLYWYRQAAGRGLQLLFYSVGIGQISSEVPQNLSASRPQDRQFILSSKKLLLSDSGFYLCAWSQGTTNEKLFFGSGTQLSVL.

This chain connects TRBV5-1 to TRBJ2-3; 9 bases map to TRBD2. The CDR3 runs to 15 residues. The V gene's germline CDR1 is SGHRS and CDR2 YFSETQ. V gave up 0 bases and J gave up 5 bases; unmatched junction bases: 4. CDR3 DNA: TGCGCCAGCAGCTTGGAGGCTAGCGGGGTAGATACGCAGTATTTT. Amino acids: CASSLEASGVDTQYF.

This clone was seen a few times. The CDR3 sequence: CASSRTGRTEAFF. CDR3 in DNA: TGTGCCAGTAGTAGGACAGGGAGGACTGAAGCTTTCTTT. V usage is TRBV19 and J usage is TRBJ1-1; 8 positions agree with TRBD1. The CDR3 is 13 amino acids. V dropped 4 bases and J dropped 5; count of bases not matched to a gene: 3. Germline CDR1 LNHDA, CDR2 SQIVND (reference sequence).

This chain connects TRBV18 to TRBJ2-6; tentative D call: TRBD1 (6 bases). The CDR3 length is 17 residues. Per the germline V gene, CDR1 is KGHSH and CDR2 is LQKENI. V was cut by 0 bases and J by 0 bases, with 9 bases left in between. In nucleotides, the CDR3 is TGTGCCAGCTCACCACCGGGGGCCGGCTCTGGGGCCAACGTCCTGACTTTC. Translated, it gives CASSPPGAGSGANVLTF.

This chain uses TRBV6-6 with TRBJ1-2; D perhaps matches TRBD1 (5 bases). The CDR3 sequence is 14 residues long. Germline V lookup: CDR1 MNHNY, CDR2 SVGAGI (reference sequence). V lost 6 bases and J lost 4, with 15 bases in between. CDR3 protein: CASRGSGEAYGYTF. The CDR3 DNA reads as TGTGCCAGCAGGGGATCGGGGGAAGCCTATGGCTACACCTTC.

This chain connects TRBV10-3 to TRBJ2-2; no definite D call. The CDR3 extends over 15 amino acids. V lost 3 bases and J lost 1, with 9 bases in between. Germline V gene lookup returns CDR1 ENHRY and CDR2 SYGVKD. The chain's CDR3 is CAISEWPGNTGELFF. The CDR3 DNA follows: TGTGCCATCAGTGAATGGCCAGGGAACACCGGGGAGCTGTTTTTT.

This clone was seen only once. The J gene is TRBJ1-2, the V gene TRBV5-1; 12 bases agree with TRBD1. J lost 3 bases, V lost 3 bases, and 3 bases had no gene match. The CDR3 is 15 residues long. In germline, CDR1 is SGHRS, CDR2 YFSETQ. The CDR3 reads CASSSGTGGYYGYTF. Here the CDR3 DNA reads TGCGCCAGCAGCTCCGGGACAGGGGGCTACTATGGCTACACCTTC. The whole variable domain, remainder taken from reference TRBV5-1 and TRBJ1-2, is KAGVTQTPRYLIKTRGQQVTLSCSPISGHRSVSWYQQTPGQGLQFLFEYFSETQRNKGNFPGRFSGRQFSNSRSEMNVSTLELGDSALYLCASSSGTGGYYGYTFGSGTRLTVV.

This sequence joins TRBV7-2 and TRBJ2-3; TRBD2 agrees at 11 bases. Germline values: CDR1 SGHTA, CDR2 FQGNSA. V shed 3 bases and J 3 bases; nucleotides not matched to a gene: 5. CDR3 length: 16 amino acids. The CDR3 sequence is CASSLPTSGVTDTQYF. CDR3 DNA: TGTGCCAGCAGCTTGCCGACTAGCGGGGTAACAGATACGCAGTATTTT.

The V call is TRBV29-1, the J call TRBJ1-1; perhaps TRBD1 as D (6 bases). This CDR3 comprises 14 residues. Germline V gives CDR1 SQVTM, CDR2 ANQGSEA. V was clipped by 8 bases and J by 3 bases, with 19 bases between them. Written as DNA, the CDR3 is TGCAGCTTAAAGAGGGGGGGACCGGACACTGAAGCTTTCTTT. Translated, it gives CSLKRGGPDTEAFF. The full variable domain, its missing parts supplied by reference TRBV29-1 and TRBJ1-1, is SAVISQKPSRDICQRGTSLTIQCQVDSQVTMMFWYRQQPGQSLTLIATANQGSEATYESGFVIDKFPISRPNLTFSTLTVSNMSPEDSSIYLCSLKRGGPDTEAFFGQGTRLTVV.

The CDR3 spells CASSLATGLYGYTF. The CDR3 region has the DNA TGTGCCAGCAGCTTGGCGACAGGACTCTATGGCTACACCTTC. The rearrangement uses TRBV5-6 and TRBJ1-2, with D maybe TRBD1 (6 bases). Trimming took 0 bases from V and 4 from J, leaving 10 bases between them. This CDR3 contains 14 residues. Germline loops: CDR1 SGHDT, CDR2 YYEEEE.

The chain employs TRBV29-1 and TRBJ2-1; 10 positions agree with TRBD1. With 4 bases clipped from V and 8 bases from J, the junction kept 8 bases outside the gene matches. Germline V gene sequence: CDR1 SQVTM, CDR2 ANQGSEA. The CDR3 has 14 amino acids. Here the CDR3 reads CSVVDRGRTDEQFF. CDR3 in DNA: TGCAGCGTTGTTGACAGGGGGCGTACGGATGAGCAGTTCTTC.

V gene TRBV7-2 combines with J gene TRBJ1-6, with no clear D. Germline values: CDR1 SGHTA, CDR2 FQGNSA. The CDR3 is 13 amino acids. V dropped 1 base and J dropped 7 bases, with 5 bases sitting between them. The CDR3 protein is CASSLGGNSPLHF. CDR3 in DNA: TGTGCCAGCAGCTTAGGAGGGAATTCACCCCTCCACTTT. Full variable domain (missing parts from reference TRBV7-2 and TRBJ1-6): GAGVSQSPSNKVTEKGKDVELRCDPISGHTALYWYRQSLGQGLEFLIYFQGNSAPDKSGLPSDRFSAERTGGSVSTLTIQRTQQEDSAVYLCASSLGGNSPLHFGNGTRLTVT.

The CDR3 here is CASSLRQMNTEAFF. CDR3 nucleotide sequence: TGTGCCAGCAGCTTAAGACAGATGAACACTGAAGCTTTCTTT. V and J are TRBV7-3 and TRBJ1-1; tentatively, D is TRBD1 (5 bases). The CDR3 loop spans 14 amino acids. The germline CDR1 and CDR2 sequences are SGHTA and FQGTGA. V shed 1 base and J shed 0 bases, with 6 bases lying between them.

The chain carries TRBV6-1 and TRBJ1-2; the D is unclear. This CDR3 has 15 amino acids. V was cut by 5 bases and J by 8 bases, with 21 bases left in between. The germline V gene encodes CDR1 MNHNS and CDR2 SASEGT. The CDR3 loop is CASSPLRAGSGGYTF. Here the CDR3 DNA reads TGTGCCAGCAGTCCCCTGAGAGCGGGCTCTGGAGGCTACACCTTC.

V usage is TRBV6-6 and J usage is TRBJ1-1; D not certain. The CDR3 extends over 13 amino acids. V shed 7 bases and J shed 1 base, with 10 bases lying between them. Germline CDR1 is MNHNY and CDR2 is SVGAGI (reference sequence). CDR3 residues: CASTPAGNTEAFF. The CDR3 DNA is TGTGCCAGCACCCCCGCCGGGAACACTGAAGCTTTCTTT.

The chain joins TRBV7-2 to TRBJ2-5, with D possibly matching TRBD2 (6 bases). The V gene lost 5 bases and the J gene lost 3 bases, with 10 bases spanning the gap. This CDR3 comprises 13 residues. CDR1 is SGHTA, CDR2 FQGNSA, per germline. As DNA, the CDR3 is TGTGCCAGCAGCGTAGAGCGGGAAGAGACCCAGTACTTC. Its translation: CASSVEREETQYF. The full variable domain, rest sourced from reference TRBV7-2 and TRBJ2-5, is GAGVSQSPSNKVTEKGKDVELRCDPISGHTALYWYRQSLGQGLEFLIYFQGNSAPDKSGLPSDRFSAERTGGSVSTLTIQRTQQEDSAVYLCASSVEREETQYFGPGTRLLVL.

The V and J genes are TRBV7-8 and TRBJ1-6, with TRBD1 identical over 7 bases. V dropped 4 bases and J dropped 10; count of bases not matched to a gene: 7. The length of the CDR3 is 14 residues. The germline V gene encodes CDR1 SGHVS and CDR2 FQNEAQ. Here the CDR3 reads CASSSTGDGSPLHF. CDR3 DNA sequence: TGTGCCAGCAGCTCCACAGGGGACGGATCACCCCTCCACTTT.

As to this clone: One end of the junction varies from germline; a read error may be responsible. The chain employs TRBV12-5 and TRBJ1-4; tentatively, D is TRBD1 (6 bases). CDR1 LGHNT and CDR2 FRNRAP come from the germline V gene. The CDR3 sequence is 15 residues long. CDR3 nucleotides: TGTACTAGTGGTTCACAGGGCCGGACTAATGAAAAACTGTTTTTT. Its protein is CTSGSQGRTNEKLFF.

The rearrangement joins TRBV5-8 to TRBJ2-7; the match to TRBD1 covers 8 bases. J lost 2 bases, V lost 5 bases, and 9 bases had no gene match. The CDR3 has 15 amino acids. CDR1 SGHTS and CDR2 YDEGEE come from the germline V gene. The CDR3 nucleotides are TGTGCCAGCAGGAAAGGGACAGGACGACCCTACGAGCAGTACTTC. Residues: CASRKGTGRPYEQYF. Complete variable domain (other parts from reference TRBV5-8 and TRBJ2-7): EAGVTQSPTHLIKTRGQQATLRCSPISGHTSVYWYQQALGLGLQFLLWYDEGEERNRGNFPPRFSGRQFPNYSSELNVNALELEDSALYLCASRKGTGRPYEQYFGPGTRLTVT.

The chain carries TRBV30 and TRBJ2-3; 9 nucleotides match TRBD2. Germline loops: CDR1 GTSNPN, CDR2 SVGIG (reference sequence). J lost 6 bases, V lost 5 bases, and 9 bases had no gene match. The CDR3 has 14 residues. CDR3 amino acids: CAWAAGGGADTQYF. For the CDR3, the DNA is TGTGCCTGGGCCGCGGGGGGGGGCGCCGATACGCAGTATTTT. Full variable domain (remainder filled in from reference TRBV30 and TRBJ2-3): SQTIHQWPATLVQPVGSPLSLECTVEGTSNPNLYWYRQAAGRGLQLLFYSVGIGQISSEVPQNLSASRPQDRQFILSSKKLLLSDSGFYLCAWAAGGGADTQYFGPGTRLTVL.